Sequencing of this T cell receptor beta chain was carried out in a study of T cells in localized non-small cell lung cancer. The protocol was immunoSEQ multiplex PCR, while the TCRdb copy is restricted to in-frame clones and leaves out a portion. The sample includes 6,600 or so clones, around 50% of them seen just once. This clone was counted between two and nine times. Its antigen is not identified. Study-wide findings and caveats: Adjacent lung had a median roughly 58 of the 100 largest tumor clones. Overall survival was longer when the density of T cells in the blood was higher. Since sequencing was restricted to only one region of the tumor, intratumor heterogeneity remains a possibility.

This sample comprised lymph node tissue, obtained before any cancer treatment. This receptor was obtained from a female donor over 55 with stage I lung adenocarcinoma.

The CDR3 spells CASNKRDESSYEQYF. The DNA of the CDR3 is TGTGCCAGCAACAAACGGGATGAGAGCTCCTACGAGCAGTACTTC. The V and J genes are TRBV6-8 and TRBJ2-7, with a tentative D call TRBD2 (5 bases). V lost 7 bases, J lost 0 bases, and 16 bases lay in between. The CDR3 is made up of 15 amino acids. Per the germline V gene, CDR1 is MNHGY and CDR2 is SAAAGT.